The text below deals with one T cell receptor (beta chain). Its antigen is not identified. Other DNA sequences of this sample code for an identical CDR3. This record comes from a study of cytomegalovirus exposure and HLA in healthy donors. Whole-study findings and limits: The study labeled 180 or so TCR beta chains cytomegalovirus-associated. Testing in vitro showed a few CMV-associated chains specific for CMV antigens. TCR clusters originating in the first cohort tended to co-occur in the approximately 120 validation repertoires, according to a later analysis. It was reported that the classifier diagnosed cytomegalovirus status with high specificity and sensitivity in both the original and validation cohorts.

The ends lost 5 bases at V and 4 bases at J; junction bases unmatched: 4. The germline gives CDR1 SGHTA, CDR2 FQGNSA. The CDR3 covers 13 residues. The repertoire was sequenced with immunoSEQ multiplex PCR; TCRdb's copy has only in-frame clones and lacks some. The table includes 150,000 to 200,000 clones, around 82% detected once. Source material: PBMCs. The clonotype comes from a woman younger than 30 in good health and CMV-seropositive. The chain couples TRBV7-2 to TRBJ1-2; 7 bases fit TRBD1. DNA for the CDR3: TGTGCCAGCAGCCCAGGGACAGTCTATGGCTACACCTTC. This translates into CASSPGTVYGYTF.